This T cell receptor beta chain appears in the sequencing data of a study of cytomegalovirus exposure and HLA in healthy donors. It was with 60 Vbeta and 13 Jbeta primers that the PCR ran. Generated by immunoSEQ multiplex PCR, the TCRdb table keeps only in-frame clones and is missing some. The profile shows over 110,000 clones, 82% of them singletons. Trimming removed 0 bases from V and 4 bases from J, with 7 bases in between. The CDR3 consists of 13 residues. Germline values: CDR1 GTSNPN, CDR2 SVGIG (reference sequence). The rearrangement uses TRBV30 and TRBJ2-1; D is unresolved. This receptor was taken from a male donor in good health and CMV-seronegative. Sequenced sample: PBMCs. In nucleotides, the CDR3 is TGTGCCTGGAGTGTAGTAGTTTACAATGAGCAGTTCTTC. Translating it yields CAWSVVVYNEQFF.